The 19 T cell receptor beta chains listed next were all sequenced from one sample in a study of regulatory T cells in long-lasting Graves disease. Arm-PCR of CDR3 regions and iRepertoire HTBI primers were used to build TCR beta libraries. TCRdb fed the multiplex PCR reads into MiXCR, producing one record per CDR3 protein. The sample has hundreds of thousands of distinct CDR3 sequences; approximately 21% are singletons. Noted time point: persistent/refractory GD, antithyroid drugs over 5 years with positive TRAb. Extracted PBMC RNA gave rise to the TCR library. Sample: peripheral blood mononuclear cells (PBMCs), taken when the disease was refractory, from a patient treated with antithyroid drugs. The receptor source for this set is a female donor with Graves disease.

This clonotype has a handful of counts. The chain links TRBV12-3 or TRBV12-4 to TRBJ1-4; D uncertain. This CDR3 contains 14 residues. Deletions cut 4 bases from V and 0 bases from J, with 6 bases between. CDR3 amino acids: CASSWVPTNEKLFF. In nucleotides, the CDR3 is TGTGCCAGCAGTTGGGTCCCAACTAATGAAAAACTGTTTTTT.

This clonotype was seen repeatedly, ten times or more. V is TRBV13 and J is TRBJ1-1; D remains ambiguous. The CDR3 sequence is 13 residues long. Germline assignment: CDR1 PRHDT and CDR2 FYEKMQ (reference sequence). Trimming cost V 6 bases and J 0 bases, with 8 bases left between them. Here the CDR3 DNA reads TGTGCCAGCAGGGAAGAGGTGAACACTGAAGCTTTCTTT. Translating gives CASREEVNTEAFF.

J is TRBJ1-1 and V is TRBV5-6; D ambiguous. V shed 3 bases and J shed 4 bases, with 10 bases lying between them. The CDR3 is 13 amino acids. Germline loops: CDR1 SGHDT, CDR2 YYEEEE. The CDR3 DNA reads TGTGCCAGCAGCTACGATTCAGCCACTGAAGCTTTCTTT. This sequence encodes CASSYDSATEAFF.

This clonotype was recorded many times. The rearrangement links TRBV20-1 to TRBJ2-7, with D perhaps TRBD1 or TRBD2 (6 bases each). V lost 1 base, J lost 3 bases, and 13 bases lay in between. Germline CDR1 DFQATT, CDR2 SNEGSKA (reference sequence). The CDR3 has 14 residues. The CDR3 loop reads CSARGEAQGYEQYF. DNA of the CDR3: TGCAGTGCTAGAGGGGAGGCACAGGGCTACGAGCAGTACTTC.

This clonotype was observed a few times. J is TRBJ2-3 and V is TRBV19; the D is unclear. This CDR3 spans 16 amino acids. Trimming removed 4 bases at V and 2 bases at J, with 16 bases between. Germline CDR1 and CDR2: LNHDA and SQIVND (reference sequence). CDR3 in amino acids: CASSTTRPSPTDTQYF. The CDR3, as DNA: TGTGCCAGTAGTACGACCCGGCCTAGTCCCACAGATACGCAGTATTTT.

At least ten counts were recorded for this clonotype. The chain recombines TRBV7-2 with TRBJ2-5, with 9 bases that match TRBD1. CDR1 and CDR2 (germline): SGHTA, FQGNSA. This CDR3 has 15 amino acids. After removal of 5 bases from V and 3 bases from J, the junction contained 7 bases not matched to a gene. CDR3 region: CASSPLWTGEETQYF. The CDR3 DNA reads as TGTGCCAGCAGCCCCCTTTGGACAGGGGAAGAGACCCAGTACTTC.

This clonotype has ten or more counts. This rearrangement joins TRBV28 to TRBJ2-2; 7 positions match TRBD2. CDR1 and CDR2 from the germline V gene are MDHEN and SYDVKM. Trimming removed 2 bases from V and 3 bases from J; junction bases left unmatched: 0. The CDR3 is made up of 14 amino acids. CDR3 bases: TGTGCCAGCAGTTTACTAGCGGACACCGGGGAGCTGTTTTTT. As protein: CASSLLADTGELFF.

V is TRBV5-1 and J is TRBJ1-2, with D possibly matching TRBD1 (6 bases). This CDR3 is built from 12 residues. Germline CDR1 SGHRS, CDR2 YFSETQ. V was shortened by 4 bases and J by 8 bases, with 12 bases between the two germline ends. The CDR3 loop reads CASSPQGRGYTF. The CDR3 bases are TGCGCCAGCAGCCCACAGGGAAGAGGCTACACCTTC.

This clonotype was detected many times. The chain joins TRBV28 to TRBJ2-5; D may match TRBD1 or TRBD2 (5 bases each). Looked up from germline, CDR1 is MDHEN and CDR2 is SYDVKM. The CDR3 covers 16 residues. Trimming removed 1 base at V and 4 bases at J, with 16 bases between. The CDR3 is CASSLSAGIGGETQYF. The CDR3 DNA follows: TGTGCCAGCAGTTTATCGGCAGGGATAGGAGGAGAGACCCAGTACTTC.

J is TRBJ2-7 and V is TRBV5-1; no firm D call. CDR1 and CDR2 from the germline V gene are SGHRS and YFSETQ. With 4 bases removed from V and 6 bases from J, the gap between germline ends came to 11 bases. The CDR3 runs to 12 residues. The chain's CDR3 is CASSPDLSEQYF. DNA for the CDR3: TGCGCCAGCAGCCCCGACCTTTCCGAGCAGTACTTC.

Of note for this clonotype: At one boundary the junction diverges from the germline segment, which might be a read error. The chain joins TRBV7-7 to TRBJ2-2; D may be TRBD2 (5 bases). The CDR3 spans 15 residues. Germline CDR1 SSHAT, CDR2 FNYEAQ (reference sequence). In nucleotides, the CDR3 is TGTGCTAGCAGCTCCCGGGGTCCTAGCACCGGGGAGCTGTTTTTT. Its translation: CASSSRGPSTGELFF.

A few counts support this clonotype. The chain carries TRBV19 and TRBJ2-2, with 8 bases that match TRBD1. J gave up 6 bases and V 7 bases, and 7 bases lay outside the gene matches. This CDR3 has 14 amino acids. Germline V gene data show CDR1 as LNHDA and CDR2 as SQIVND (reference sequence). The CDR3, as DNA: TGTGCCAGTACCCGGACAGGGTTGGCCGGGGAGCTGTTTTTT. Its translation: CASTRTGLAGELFF.

The CDR3 bases are TGTGCCACCCAAAGGGGGGTAAGGGAAAAACTGTTTTTT. Its translation is CATQRGVREKLFF. The V gene is TRBV6-1, the J gene TRBJ1-4, with D possibly TRBD1 on 6 matching bases. This CDR3 contains 13 residues. Trimming shortened V by 10 bases and J by 8 bases, and 17 bases separated the two germline ends. The germline CDR1 and CDR2 sequences are MNHNS and SASEGT.

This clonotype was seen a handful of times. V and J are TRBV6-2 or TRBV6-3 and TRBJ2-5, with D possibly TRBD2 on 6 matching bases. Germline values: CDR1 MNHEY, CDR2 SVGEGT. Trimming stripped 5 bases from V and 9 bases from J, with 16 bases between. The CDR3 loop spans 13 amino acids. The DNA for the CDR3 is TGTGCCAGCAGTGAAGGAGGCTGGGAGGCCCAGTACTTC. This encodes CASSEGGWEAQYF.

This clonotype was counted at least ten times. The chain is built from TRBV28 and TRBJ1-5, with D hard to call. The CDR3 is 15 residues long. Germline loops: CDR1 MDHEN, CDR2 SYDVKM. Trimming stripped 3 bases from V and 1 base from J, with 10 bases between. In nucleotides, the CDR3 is TGTGCCAGCAGTTTGGGCCGGATGAGCAATCAGCCCCAGCATTTT. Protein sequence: CASSLGRMSNQPQHF.

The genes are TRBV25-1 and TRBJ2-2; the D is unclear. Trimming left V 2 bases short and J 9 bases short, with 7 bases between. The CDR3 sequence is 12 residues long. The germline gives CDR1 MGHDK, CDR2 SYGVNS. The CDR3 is CASSETGRELFF. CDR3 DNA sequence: TGTGCCAGCAGTGAAACCGGAAGGGAGCTGTTTTTT.

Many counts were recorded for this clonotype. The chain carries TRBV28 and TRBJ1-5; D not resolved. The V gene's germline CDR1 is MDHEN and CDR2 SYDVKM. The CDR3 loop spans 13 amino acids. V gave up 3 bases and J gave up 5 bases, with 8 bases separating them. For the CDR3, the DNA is TGTGCCAGCAGTTTCAGGCCCCATCAGCCCCAGCATTTT. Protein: CASSFRPHQPQHF.

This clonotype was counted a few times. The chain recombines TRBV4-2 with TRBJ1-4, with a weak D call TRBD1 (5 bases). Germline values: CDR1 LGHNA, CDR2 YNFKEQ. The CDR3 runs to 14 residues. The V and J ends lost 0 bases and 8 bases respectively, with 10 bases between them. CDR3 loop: CASSQDSGNEKLFF. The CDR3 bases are TGTGCCAGCAGCCAAGACTCAGGGAACGAAAAACTGTTTTTT.

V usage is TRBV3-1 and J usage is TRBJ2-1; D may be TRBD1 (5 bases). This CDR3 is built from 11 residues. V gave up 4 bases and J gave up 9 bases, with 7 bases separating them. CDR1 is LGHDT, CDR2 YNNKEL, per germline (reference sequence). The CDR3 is CASSRTPEQFF. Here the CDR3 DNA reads TGTGCCAGCAGCCGGACACCTGAGCAGTTCTTC.